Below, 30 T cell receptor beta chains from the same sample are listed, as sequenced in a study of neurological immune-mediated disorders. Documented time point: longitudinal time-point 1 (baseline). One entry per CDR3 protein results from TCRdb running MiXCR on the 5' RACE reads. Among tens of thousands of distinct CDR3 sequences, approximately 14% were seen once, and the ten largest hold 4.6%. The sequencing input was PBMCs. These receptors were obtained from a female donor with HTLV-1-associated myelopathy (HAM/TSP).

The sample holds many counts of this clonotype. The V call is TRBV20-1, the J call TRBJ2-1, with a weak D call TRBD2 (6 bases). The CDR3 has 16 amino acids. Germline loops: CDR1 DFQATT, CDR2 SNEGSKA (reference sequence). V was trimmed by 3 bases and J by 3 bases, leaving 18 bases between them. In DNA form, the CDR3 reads TGCAGTGCTAGCACCGGGGGACTTGGGGGCTACAATGAGCAGTTCTTC. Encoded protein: CSASTGGLGGYNEQFF.

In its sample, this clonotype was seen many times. The CDR3 bases are TGTGCCAGCAGCCGGACAGGGGACTATGGCTACACCTTC. Protein sequence: CASSRTGDYGYTF. This sequence joins TRBV3-1 and TRBJ1-2; 9 nucleotides agree with TRBD1. The CDR3 spans 13 residues. V lost 4 bases, J lost 3 bases, and 0 bases stayed unmatched. Per germline, CDR1 LGHDT and CDR2 YNNKEL (reference sequence). The full variable domain, completed using reference TRBV3-1 and TRBJ1-2, is DTAVSQTPKYLVTQMGNDKSIKCEQNLGHDTMYWYKQDSKKFLKIMFSYNNKELIINETVPNRFSPKSPDKAHLNLHINSLELGDSAVYFCASSRTGDYGYTFGSGTRLTVV.

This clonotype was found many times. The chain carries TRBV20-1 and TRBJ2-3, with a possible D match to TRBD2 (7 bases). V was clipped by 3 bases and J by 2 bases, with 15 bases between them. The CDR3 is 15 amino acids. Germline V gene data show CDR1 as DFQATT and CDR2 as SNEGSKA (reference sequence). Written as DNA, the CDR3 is TGCAGTGCTAGTTGGGGGGGGGGCATCACAGATACGCAGTATTTT. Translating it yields CSASWGGGITDTQYF.

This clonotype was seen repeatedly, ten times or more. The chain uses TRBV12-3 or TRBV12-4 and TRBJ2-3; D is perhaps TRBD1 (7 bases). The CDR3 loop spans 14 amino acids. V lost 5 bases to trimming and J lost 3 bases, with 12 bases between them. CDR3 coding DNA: TGTGCCAGCAGTAAATCAGGGGGGACAGATACGCAGTATTTT. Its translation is CASSKSGGTDTQYF.

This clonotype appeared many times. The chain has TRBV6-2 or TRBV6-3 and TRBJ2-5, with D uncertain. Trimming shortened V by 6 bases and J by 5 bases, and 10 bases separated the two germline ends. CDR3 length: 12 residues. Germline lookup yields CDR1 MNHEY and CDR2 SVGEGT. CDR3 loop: CASSERWETQYF. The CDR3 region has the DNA TGTGCCAGCAGCGAGCGTTGGGAGACCCAGTACTTC.

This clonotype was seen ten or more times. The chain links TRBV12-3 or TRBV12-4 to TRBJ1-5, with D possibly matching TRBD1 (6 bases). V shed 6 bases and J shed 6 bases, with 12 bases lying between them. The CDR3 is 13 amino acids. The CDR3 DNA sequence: TGTGCCAGCAGCTTACAGGGTTTTCAGCCCCAGCATTTT. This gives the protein CASSLQGFQPQHF.

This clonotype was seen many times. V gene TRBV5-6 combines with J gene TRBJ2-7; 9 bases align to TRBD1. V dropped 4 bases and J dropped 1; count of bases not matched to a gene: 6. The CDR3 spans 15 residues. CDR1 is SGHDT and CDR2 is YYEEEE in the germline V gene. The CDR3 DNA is TGTGCCAGCAGCATATTGACAGGGGGATCCTACGAGCAGTACTTC. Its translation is CASSILTGGSYEQYF.

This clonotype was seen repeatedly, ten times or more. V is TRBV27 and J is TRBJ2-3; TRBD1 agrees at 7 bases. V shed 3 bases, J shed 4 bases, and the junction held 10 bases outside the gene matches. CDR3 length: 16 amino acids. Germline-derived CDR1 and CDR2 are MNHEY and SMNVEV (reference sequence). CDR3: CASSFEGQGVADTQYF. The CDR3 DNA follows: TGTGCCAGCAGTTTCGAGGGCCAGGGGGTTGCAGATACGCAGTATTTT.

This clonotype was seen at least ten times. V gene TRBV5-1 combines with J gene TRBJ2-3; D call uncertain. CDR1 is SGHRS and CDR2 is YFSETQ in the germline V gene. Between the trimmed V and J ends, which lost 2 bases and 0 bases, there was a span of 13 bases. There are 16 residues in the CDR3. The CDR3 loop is CASSLSKHRSTDTQYF. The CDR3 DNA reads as TGCGCCAGCAGCTTAAGTAAACACCGCAGCACAGATACGCAGTATTTT.

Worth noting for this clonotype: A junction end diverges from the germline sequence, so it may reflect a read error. The CDR3 loop is CATSSDLRTDTQYF. The DNA of the CDR3 is TGTGCTACCAGCAGCGACCTACGCACAGATACGCAGTATTTT. The chain uses TRBV15 and TRBJ2-3; D is unresolved. This CDR3 region has 14 residues. Germline CDR1 is LNHNV and CDR2 is YYDKDF (reference sequence). The full variable domain, rest sourced from reference TRBV15 and TRBJ2-3, is DAMVIQNPRYQVTQFGKPVTLSCSQTLNHNVMYWYQQKSSQAPKLLFHYYDKDFNNEADTPDNFQSRRPNTSFCFLDIRSPGLGDTAMYLCATSSDLRTDTQYFGPGTRLTVL.

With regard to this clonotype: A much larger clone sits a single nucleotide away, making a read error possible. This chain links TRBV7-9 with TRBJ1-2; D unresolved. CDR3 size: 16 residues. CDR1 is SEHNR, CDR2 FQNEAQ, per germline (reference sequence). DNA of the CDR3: TGTGCCAGCAGCTCAATAACCGGAGGAGCTAACTATGGCTACAACTTC. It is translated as CASSSITGGANYGYNF.

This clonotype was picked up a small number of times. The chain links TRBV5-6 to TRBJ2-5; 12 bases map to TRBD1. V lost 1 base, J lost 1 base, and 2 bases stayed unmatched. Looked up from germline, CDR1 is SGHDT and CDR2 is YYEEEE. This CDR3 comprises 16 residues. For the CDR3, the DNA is TGTGCCAGCAGCTTGTGGGACAGGGGGCGCCAAGAGACCCAGTACTTC. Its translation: CASSLWDRGRQETQYF. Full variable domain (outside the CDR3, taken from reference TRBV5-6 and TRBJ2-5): DAGVTQSPTHLIKTRGQQVTLRCSPKSGHDTVSWYQQALGQGPQFIFQYYEEEERQRGNFPDRFSGHQFPNYSSELNVNALLLGDSALYLCASSLWDRGRQETQYFGPGTRLLVL.

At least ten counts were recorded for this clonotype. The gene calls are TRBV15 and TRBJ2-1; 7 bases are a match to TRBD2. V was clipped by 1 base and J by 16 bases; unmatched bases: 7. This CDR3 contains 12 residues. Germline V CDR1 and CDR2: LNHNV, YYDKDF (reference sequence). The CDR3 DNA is TGTGCCACCAGCAGAGCGGGGACTATGGAATTCTTC. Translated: CATSRAGTMEFF.

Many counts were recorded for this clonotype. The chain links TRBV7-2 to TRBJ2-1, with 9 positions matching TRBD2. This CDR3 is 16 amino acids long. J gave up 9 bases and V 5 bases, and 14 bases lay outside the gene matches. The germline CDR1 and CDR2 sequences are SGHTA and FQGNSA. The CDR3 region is CASSLRNPGLAGEQFF. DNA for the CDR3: TGTGCCAGCAGCCTCCGCAACCCGGGACTAGCTGGTGAGCAGTTCTTC.

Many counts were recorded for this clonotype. The CDR3 spells CASSPQTGQGREQYF. The CDR3 nucleotides read TGTGCCAGCAGCCCCCAAACGGGACAGGGGCGAGAGCAGTACTTC. The genes are TRBV9 and TRBJ2-7, with TRBD1 matching over 10 bases. The ends lost 4 bases at V and 7 bases at J; junction bases unmatched: 11. The CDR3 has 15 residues. The germline gives CDR1 SGDLS, CDR2 YYNGEE.

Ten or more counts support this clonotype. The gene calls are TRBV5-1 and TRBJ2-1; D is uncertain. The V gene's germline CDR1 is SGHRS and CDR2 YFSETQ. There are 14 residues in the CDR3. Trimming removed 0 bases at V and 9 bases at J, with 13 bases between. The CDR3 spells CASSLAPSNGEQFF. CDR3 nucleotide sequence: TGCGCCAGCAGCTTGGCCCCCTCTAACGGTGAGCAGTTCTTC.

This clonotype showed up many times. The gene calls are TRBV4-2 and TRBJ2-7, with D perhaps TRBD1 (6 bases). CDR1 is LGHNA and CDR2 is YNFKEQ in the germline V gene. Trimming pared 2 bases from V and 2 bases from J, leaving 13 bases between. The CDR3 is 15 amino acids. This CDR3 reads CASSQTGHAPYEQYF. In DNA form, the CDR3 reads TGTGCCAGCAGCCAAACGGGACACGCACCCTACGAGCAGTACTTC.

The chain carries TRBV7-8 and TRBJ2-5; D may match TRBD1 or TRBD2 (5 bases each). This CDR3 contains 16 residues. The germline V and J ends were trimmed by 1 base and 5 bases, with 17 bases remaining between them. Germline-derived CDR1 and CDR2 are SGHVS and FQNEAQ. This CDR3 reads CASSLEVVGTGETQYF. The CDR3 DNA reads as TGTGCCAGCAGCTTAGAAGTAGTGGGGACGGGGGAGACCCAGTACTTC.

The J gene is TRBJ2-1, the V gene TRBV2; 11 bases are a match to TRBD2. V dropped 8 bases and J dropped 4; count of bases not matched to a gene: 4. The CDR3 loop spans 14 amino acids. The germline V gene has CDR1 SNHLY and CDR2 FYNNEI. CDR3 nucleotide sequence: TGTGCCAGCGCCGGGACTAGCGGATACAATGAGCAGTTCTTC. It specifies CASAGTSGYNEQFF.

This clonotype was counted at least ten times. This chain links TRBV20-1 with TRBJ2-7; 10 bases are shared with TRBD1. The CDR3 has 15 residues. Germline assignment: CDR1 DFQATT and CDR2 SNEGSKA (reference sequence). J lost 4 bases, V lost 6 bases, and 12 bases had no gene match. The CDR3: CSAPRDRGFRYEQYF. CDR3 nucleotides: TGCAGTGCCCCCCGGGACAGGGGTTTTCGGTACGAGCAGTACTTC.

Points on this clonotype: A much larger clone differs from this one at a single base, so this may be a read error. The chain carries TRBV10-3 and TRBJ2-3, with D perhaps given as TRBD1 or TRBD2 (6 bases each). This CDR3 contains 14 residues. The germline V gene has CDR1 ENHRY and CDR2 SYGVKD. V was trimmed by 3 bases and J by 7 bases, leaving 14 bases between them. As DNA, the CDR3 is TGTGCCATCAGTGACTCGGGGGCCGGAAATACGCAGTATTTT. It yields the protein CAISDSGAGNTQYF.

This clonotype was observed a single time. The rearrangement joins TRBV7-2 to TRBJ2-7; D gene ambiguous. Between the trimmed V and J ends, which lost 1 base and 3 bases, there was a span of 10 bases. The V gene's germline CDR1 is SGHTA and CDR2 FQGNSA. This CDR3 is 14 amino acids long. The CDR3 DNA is TGTGCCAGCAGCTTAGTGGGTGGCCACTACGAGCAGTACTTC. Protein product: CASSLVGGHYEQYF.

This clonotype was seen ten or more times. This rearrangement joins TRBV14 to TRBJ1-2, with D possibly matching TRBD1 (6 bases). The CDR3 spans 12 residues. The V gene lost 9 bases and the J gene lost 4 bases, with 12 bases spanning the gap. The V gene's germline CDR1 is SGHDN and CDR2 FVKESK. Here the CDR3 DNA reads TGTGCCAGGAGCGGGGGCAGCTATGGCTACACCTTC. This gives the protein CARSGGSYGYTF.

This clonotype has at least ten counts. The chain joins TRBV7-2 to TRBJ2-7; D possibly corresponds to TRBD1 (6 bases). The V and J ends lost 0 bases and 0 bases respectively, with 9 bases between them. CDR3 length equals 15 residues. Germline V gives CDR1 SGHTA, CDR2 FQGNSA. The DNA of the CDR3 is TGTGCCAGCAGCTTAGCAGTGGACAGCTCCTACGAGCAGTACTTC. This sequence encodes CASSLAVDSSYEQYF.

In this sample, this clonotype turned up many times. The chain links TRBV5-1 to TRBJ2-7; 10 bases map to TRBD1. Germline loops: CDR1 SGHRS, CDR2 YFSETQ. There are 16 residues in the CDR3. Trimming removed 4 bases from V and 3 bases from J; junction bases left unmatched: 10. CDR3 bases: TGCGCCAGCAGCCAAGGGACAGGGGAAGTTTACTACGAGCAGTACTTC. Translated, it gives CASSQGTGEVYYEQYF.

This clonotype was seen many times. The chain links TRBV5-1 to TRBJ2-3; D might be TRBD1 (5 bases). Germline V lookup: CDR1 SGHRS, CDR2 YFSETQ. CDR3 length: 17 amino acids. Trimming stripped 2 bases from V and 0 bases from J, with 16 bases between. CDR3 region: CASSFISTATSTDTQYF. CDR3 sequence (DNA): TGCGCCAGCAGCTTTATTTCGACAGCTACTAGCACAGATACGCAGTATTTT.

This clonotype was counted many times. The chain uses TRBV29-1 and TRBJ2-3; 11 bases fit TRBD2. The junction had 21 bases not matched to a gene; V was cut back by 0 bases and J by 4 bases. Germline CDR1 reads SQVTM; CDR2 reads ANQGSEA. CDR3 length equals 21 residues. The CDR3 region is CSVEDPPGLAGGLRMSDTQYF. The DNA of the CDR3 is TGCAGCGTTGAAGATCCCCCGGGGCTAGCGGGGGGCCTTAGAATGTCAGATACGCAGTATTTT.

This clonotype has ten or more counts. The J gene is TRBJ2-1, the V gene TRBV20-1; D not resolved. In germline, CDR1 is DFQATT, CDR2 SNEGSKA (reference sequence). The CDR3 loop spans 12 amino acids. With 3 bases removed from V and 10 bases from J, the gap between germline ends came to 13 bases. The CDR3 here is CSARLGEVEQFF. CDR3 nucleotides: TGCAGTGCTAGGCTCGGCGAGGTAGAGCAGTTCTTC.

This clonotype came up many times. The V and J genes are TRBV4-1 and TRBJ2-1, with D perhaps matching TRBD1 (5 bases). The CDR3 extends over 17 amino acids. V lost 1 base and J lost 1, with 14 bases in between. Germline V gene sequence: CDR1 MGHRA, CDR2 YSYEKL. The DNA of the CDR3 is TGCGCCAGCAGCCAAGTGGACATGGGATTTTCCTACAATGAGCAGTTCTTC. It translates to CASSQVDMGFSYNEQFF.

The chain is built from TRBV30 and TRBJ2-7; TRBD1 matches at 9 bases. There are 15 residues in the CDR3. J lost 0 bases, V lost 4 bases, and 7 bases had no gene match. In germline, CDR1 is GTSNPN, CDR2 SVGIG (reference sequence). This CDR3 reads CAWTVTGGNSYEQYF. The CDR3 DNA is TGTGCCTGGACCGTAACAGGGGGCAACTCCTACGAGCAGTACTTC.